This T cell receptor beta chain stems from a study of cytomegalovirus exposure and HLA in healthy donors. CDR3 length: 17 amino acids. Germline values: CDR1 SGHRS, CDR2 YFSETQ. Trimming left V 4 bases short and J 2 bases short, with 20 bases between. As to this clone: As yet, its antigen is unknown.

Both 60 Vbeta primers and 13 Jbeta primers went into the PCR. The authors' processing: An analysis that came later counted 60 million to 80 million unique TCR beta chains, about 10 million shared. Sequencing used immunoSEQ multiplex PCR; TCRdb keeps in-frame clones, though not all of them. That table gives V, J and clone size, and the DNA gave D and trimming. The table records roughly 230,000 clones, 78% of them present only once. Findings and caveats of the study: For most TCR beta V segments, an earlier analysis put the productive rate at about 87% or about 30% of the time. An analysis was carried out at a later point. It showed that HLA-associated TCR beta chains were more clonally expanded than equally common non-associated chains. When the data were analyzed later, several of the most significant clusters appeared to be linked to common viral pathogens.

This receptor was identified in a boy between 5 and 17 years old in good health and CMV-seronegative. This chain links TRBV5-1 with TRBJ2-3; no firm D call. The specimen sequenced was PBMCs. CDR3 residues: CASSPPGRLLDTDTQYF. CDR3 DNA: TGCGCCAGCAGCCCTCCGGGTCGGCTCCTAGACACAGATACGCAGTATTTT.